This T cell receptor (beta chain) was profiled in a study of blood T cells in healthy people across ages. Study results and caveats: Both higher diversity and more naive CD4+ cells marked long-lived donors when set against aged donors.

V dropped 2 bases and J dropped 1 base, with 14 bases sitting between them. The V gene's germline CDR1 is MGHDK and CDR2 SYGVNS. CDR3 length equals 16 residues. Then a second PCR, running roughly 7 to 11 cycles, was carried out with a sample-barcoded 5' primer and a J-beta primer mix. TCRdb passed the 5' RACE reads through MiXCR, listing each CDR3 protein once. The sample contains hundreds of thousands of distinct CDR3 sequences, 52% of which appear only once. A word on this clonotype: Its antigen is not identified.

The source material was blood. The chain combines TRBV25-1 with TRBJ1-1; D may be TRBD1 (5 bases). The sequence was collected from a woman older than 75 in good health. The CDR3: CASSEMGQAGNTEAFF. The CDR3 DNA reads TGTGCCAGCAGTGAAATGGGGCAGGCGGGGAACACTGAAGCTTTCTTT.